Below are 4 T cell receptor beta chains sequenced from a single sample in a study of cytomegalovirus exposure and HLA in healthy donors. Use of 60 Vbeta and 13 Jbeta primers characterized the PCR. Assay: immunoSEQ multiplex PCR; the TCRdb copy retains only in-frame clones and omits some. The table lists about 120,000 clones, about 76% of them singletons. Sequencing input: PBMCs. These receptors were taken from a young woman in good health and CMV-seronegative.

Points on this clone: This same CDR3 is encoded by further DNA sequences in the sample. The chain employs TRBV28 and TRBJ2-7, with D uncertain. There are 12 residues in the CDR3. V was clipped by 6 bases and J by 3 bases, with 9 bases between them. Germline CDR1 reads MDHEN; CDR2 reads SYDVKM. CDR3 sequence: CASSPRGYEQYF. The CDR3 coding sequence is TGTGCCAGCAGCCCCAGAGGCTACGAGCAGTACTTC.

This clone has just a few counts. The chain carries TRBV19 and TRBJ2-7; 8 bases fit TRBD1. The CDR3 covers 14 residues. Germline CDR1 LNHDA, CDR2 SQIVND (reference sequence). V was pared by 6 bases and J by 0 bases, with 4 bases of the junction left unmatched. The CDR3 sequence is CASSRDRLSYEQYF. The DNA for the CDR3 is TGTGCCAGTAGCCGGGACAGGCTCTCCTACGAGCAGTACTTC.

This CDR3 reads CASSLRLAGPQGETQYF. The CDR3 DNA is TGTGCCAGCAGCCTCCGACTAGCGGGACCGCAGGGGGAGACCCAGTACTTC. The rearrangement joins TRBV7-9 to TRBJ2-5; TRBD2 matches 11 bases. This CDR3 is 17 amino acids long. J gave up 5 bases and V 5 bases, and 13 bases lay outside the gene matches. Germline CDR1 is SEHNR and CDR2 is FQNEAQ (reference sequence).

This clone appeared a few times. The V gene is TRBV7-2, the J gene TRBJ1-4; TRBD1 matches at 7 bases. V shed 5 bases, J shed 4 bases, and the junction held 7 bases outside the gene matches. Germline loops: CDR1 SGHTA, CDR2 FQGNSA. The CDR3 runs 15 residues. In DNA form, the CDR3 reads TGTGCCAGCAGCGCCAAGACAGGGATTAATGAAAAACTGTTTTTT. Protein sequence: CASSAKTGINEKLFF.